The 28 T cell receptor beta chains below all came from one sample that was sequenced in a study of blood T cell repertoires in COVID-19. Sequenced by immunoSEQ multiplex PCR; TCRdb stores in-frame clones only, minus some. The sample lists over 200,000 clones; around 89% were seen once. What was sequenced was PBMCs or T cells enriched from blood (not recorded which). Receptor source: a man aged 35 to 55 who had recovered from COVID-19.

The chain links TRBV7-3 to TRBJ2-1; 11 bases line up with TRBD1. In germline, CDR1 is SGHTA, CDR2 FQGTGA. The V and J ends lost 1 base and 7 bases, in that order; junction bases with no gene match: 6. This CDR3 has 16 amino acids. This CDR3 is CASSLSRTGGFNEQFF. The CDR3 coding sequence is TGTGCCAGCAGCTTAAGCAGGACAGGGGGCTTTAATGAGCAGTTCTTC. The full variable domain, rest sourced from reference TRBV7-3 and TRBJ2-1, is GAGVSQTPSNKVTEKGKYVELRCDPISGHTALYWYRQSLGQGPEFLIYFQGTGAADDSGLPNDRFFAVRPEGSVSTLKIQRTERGDSAVYLCASSLSRTGGFNEQFFGPGTRLTVL.

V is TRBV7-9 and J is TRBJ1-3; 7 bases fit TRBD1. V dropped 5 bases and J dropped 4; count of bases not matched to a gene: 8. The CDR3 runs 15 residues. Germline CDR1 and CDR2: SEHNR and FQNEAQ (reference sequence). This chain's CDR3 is CASSPPRGLGNTIYF. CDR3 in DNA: TGTGCCAGCAGCCCCCCGAGGGGGCTCGGAAACACCATATATTTT.

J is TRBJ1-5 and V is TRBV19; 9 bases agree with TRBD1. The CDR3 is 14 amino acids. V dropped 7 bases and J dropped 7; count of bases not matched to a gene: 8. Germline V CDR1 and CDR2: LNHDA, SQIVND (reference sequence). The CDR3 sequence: CASTPQGAGQPQHF. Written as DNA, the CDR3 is TGTGCCAGTACCCCACAGGGGGCGGGACAGCCCCAGCATTTT.

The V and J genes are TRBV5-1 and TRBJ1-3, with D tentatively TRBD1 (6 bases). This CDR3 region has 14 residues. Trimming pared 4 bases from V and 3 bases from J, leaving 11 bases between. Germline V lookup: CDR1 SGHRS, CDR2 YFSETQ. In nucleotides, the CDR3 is TGCGCCAGCAGCGCAGGGGACGGTGGAAACACCATATATTTT. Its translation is CASSAGDGGNTIYF.

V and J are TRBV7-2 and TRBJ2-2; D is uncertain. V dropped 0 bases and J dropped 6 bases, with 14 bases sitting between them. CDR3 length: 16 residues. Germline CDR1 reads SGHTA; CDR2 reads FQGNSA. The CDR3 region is CASSLAPRSGSGELFF. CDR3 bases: TGTGCCAGCAGCTTAGCCCCTCGATCTGGCTCCGGGGAGCTGTTTTTT.

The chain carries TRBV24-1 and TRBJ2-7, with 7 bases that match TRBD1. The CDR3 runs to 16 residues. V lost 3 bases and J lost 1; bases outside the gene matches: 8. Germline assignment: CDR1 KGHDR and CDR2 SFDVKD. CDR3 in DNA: TGTGCCACCAGTGATCCCACAGGGGACGGGTCCTACGAGCAGTACTTC. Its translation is CATSDPTGDGSYEQYF.

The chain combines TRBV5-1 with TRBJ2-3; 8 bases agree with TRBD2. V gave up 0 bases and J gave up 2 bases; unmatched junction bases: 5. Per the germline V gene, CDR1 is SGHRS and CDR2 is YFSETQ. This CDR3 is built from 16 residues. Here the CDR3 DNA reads TGCGCCAGCAGCTTGGGCCAGCGGGGGACCACAGATACGCAGTATTTT. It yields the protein CASSLGQRGTTDTQYF.

The DNA of the CDR3 is TGCGCCAGCAGCTTGGAAGCAGGGGCCCCAAGCGAGCAGTACTTC. Translating gives CASSLEAGAPSEQYF. The chain links TRBV5-1 to TRBJ2-7; tentatively, D is TRBD1 (6 bases). Germline CDR1 SGHRS, CDR2 YFSETQ. CDR3 length equals 15 residues. V was trimmed by 0 bases and J by 6 bases, leaving 16 bases between them.

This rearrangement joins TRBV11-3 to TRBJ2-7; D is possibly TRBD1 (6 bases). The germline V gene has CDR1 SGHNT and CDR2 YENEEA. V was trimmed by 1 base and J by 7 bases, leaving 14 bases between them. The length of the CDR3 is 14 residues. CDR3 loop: CASSLGQGLGEQYF. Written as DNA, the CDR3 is TGTGCCAGCAGCTTAGGGCAGGGGCTGGGGGAGCAGTACTTC. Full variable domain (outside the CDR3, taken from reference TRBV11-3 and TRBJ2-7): EAGVVQSPRYKIIEKKQPVAFWCNPISGHNTLYWYLQNLGQGPELLIRYENEEAVDDSQLPKDRFSAERLKGVDSTLKIQPAELGDSAVYLCASSLGQGLGEQYFGPGTRLTVT.

The CDR3 is CASSSGEGVKYEQYF. DNA of the CDR3: TGTGCCAGCAGCTCCGGGGAGGGGGTAAAGTACGAGCAGTACTTC. This chain uses TRBV7-3 with TRBJ2-7; D may be TRBD2 (7 bases). CDR3 length: 15 amino acids. V was trimmed by 4 bases and J by 4 bases, leaving 17 bases between them. CDR1 SGHTA and CDR2 FQGTGA come from the germline V gene.

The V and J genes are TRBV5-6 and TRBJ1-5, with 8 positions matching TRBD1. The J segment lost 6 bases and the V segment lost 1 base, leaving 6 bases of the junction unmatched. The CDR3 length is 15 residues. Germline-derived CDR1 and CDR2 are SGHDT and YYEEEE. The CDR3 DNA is TGTGCCAGCAGCTTGTGGCAGGGGGCGGGTCAGCCCCAGCATTTT. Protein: CASSLWQGAGQPQHF.

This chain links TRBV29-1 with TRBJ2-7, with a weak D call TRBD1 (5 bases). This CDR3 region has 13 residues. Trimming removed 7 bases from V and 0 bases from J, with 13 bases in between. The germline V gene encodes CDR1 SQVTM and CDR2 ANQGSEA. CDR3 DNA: TGCAGCGGGACGACAGAAAACTCCTACGAGCAGTACTTC. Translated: CSGTTENSYEQYF.

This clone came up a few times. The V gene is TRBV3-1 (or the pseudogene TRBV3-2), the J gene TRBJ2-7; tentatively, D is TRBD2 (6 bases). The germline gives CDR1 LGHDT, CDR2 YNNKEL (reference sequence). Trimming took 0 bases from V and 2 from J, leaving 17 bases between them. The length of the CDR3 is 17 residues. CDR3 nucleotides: TGTGCCAGCAGCCAAGATTACTTGGCGGACTATGCCTACGAGCAGTACTTC. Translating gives CASSQDYLADYAYEQYF.

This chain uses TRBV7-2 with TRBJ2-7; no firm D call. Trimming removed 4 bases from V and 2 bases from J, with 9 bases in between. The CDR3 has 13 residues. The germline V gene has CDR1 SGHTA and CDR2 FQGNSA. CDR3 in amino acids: CASSSWHTYEQYF. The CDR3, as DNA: TGTGCCAGCAGCTCATGGCACACCTACGAGCAGTACTTC.

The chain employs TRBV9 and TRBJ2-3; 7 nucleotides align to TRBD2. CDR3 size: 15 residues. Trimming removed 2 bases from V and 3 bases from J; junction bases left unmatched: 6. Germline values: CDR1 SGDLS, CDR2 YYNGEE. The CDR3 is CASSVEAGLTDTQYF. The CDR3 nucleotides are TGTGCCAGCAGCGTTGAAGCGGGACTTACAGATACGCAGTATTTT.

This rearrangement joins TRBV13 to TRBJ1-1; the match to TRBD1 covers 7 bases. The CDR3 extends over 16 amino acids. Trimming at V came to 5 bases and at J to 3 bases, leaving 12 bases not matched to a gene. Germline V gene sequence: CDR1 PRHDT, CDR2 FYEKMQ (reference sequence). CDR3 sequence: CASSPPDRVWDTEAFF. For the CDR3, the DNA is TGTGCCAGCAGCCCACCCGACAGGGTTTGGGACACTGAAGCTTTCTTT.

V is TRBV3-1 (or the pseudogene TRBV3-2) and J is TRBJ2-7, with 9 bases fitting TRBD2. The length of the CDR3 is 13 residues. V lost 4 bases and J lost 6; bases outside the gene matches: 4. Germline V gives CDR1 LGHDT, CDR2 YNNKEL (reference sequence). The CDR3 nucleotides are TGTGCCAGCAGCCCGCGGGGGGGCCTCGAGCAGTACTTC. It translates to CASSPRGGLEQYF.

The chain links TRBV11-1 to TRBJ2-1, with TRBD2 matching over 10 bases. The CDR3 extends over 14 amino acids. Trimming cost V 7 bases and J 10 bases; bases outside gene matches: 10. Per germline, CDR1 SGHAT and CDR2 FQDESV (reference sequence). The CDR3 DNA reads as TGTGCCAGCAACCTAGCGGGAGAAGGCGAGGAGCAGTTCTTC. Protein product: CASNLAGEGEEQFF.

The CDR3 DNA reads as TGTGCCAGCAGGAACAGGGGGCGACACGAGCAGTACTTC. Its translation: CASRNRGRHEQYF. The chain combines TRBV28 with TRBJ2-7; 9 bases are shared with TRBD1. Per germline, CDR1 MDHEN and CDR2 SYDVKM. The V segment lost 6 bases and the J segment 5 bases; nucleotides outside the gene matches: 5. The CDR3 contains 13 residues.

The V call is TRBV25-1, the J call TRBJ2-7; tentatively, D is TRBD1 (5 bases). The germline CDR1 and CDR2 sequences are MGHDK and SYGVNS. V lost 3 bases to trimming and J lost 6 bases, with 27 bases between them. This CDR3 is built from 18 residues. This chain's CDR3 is CASSDPGTRGRVRGEQYF. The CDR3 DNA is TGTGCCAGCAGTGATCCGGGCACTCGAGGCAGGGTAAGGGGCGAGCAGTACTTC.

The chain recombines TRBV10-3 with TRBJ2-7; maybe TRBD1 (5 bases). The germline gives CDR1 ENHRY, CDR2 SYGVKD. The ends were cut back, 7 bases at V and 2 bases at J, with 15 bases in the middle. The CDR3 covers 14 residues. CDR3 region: CAITGQGSAYEQYF. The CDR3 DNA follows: TGTGCCATCACTGGGCAGGGATCGGCCTACGAGCAGTACTTC.

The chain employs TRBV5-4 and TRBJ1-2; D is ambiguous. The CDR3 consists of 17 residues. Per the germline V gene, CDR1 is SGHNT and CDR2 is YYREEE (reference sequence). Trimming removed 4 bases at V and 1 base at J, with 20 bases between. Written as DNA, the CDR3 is TGTGCCAGCAGCCGACCCATCGGCGGGGTTAATAACTATGGCTACACCTTC. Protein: CASSRPIGGVNNYGYTF.

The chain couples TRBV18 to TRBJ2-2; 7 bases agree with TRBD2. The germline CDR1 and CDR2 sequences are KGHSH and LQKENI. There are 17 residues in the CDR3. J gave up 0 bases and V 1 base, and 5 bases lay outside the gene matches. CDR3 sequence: CASSPLLAETNTGELFF. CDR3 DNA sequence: TGTGCCAGCTCACCACTCCTAGCGGAGACGAACACCGGGGAGCTGTTTTTT.

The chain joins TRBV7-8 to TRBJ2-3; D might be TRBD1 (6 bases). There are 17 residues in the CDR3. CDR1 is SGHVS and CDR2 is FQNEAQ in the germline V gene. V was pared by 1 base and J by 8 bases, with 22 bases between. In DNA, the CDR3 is TGTGCCAGCAGCTTAGGTAACAGGGTGCAAGTACGGGGTACGCAGTATTTT. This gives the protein CASSLGNRVQVRGTQYF.

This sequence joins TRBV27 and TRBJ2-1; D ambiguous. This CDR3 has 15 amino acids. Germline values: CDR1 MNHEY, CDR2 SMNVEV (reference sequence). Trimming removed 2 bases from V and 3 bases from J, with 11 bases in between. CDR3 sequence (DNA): TGTGCCAGCAGTTTAGTACAGAAAGACTACAATGAGCAGTTCTTC. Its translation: CASSLVQKDYNEQFF.

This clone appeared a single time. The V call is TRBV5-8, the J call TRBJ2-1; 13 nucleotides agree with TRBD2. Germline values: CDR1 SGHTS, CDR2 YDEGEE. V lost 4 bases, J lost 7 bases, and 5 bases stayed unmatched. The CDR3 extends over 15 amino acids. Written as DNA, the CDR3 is TGTGCCAGCAGCCCCAGGACTAGCGGGAGAAATGAGCAGTTCTTC. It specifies CASSPRTSGRNEQFF.

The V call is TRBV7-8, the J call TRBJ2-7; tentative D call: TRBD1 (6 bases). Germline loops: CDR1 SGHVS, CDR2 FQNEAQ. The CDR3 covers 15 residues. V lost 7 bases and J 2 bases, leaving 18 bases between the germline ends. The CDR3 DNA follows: TGTGCCAGCATCTCACGGACAGCGTTTCCCTACGAGCAGTACTTC. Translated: CASISRTAFPYEQYF.

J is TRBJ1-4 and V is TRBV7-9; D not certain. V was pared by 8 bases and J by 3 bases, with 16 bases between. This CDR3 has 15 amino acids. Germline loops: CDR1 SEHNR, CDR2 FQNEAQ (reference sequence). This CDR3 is CASAKRAGSNEKLFF. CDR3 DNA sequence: TGTGCCAGCGCCAAGCGGGCCGGGTCTAATGAAAAACTGTTTTTT.